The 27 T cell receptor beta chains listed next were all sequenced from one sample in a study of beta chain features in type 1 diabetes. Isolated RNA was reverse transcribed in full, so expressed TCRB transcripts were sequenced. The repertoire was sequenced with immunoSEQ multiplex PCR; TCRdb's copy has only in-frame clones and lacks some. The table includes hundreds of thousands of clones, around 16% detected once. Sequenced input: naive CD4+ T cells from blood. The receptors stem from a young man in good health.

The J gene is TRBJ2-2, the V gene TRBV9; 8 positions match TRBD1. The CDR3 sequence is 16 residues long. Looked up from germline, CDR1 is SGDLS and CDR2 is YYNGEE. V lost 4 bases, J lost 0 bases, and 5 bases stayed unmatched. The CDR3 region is CASSPRDRSNTGELFF. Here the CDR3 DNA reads TGTGCCAGCAGCCCTCGGGACAGGTCGAACACCGGGGAGCTGTTTTTT.

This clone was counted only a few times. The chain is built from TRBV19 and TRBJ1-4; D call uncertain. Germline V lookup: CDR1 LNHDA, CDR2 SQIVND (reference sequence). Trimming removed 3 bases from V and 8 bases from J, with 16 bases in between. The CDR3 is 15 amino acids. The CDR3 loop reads CASSIPYIRKEKLFF. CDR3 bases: TGTGCCAGTAGTATCCCCTACATTCGGAAGGAAAAACTGTTTTTT.

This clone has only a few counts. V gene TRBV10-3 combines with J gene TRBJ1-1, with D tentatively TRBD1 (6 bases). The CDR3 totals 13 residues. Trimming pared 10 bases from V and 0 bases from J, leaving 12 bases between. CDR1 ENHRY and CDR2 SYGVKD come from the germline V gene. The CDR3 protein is CATKGDMNTEAFF. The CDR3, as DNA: TGTGCCACCAAGGGGGATATGAACACTGAAGCTTTCTTT.

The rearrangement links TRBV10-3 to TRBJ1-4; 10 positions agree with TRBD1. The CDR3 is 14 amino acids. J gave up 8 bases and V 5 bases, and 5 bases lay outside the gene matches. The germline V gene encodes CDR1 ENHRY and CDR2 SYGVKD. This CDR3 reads CAISSTGGGEKLFF. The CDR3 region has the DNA TGTGCCATCAGTTCGACAGGGGGCGGGGAAAAACTGTTTTTT.

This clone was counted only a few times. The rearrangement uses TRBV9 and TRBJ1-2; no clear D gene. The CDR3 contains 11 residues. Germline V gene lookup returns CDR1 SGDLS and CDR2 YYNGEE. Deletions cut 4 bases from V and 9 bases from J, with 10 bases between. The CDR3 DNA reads TGTGCCAGCAGCTCACCCGGCCGCTACACCTTC. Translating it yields CASSSPGRYTF.

The CDR3 sequence: CASSVESQYYEQYF. The CDR3, as DNA: TGTGCCAGCAGCGTAGAATCACAGTACTACGAGCAGTACTTC. The chain couples TRBV9 to TRBJ2-7; D uncertain. Trimming removed 0 bases at V and 3 bases at J, with 10 bases between. The CDR3 totals 14 residues. CDR1 and CDR2 (germline): SGDLS, YYNGEE.

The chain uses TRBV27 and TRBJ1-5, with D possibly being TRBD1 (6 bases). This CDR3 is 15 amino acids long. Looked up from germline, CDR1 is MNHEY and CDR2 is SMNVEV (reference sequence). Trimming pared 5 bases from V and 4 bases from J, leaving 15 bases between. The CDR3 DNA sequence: TGTGCCAGCAGTAAACAGGGTACGGCGAATCAGCCCCAGCATTTT. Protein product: CASSKQGTANQPQHF.

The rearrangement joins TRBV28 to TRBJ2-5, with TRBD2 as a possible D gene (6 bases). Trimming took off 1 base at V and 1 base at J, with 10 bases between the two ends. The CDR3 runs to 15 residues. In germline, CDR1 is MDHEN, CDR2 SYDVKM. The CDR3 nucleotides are TGTGCCAGCAGTTTATTGCCTAGCGTCCAAGAGACCCAGTACTTC. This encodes CASSLLPSVQETQYF.

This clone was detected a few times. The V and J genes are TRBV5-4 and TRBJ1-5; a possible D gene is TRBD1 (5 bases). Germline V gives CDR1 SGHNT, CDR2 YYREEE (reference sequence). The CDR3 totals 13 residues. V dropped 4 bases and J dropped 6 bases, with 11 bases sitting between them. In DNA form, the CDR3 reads TGTGCCAGCAGCCAGGATCAGGGTCAGCCCCAGCATTTT. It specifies CASSQDQGQPQHF.

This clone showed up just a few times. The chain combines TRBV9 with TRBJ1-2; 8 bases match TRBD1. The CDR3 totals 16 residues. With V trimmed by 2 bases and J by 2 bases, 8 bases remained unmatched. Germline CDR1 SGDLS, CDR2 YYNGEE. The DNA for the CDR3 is TGTGCCAGCAGCGTTCAGCCCCGGGACAGGAACTATGGCTACACCTTC. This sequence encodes CASSVQPRDRNYGYTF.

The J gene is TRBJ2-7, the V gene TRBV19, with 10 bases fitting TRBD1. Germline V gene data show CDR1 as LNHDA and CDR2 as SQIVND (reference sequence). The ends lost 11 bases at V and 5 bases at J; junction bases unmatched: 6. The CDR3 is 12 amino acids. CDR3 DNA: TGTGCCTCTCGGGACAGGGGACACGAGCAGTACTTC. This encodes CASRDRGHEQYF. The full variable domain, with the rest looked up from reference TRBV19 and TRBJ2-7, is DGGITQSPKYLFRKEGQNVTLSCEQNLNHDAMYWYRQDPGQGLRLIYYSQIVNDFQKGDIAEGYSVSREKKESFPLTVTSAQKNPTAFYLCASRDRGHEQYFGPGTRLTVT.

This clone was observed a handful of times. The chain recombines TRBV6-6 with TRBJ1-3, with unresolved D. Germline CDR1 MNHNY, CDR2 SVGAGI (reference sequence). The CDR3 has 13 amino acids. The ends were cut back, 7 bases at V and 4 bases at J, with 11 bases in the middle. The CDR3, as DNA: TGTGCCAGCAAAAAGGCCAGCGGAAACACCATATATTTT. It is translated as CASKKASGNTIYF.

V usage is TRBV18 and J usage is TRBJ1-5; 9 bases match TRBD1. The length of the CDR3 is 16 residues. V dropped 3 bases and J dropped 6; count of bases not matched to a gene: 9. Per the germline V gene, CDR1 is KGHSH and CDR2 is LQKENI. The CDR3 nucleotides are TGTGCCAGCTCACCCAACCGGGACAGGGCAGGTCAGCCCCAGCATTTT. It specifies CASSPNRDRAGQPQHF.

The chain's CDR3 is CASSHRSSSYEQYF. The DNA of the CDR3 is TGTGCCAGCAGCCACAGGTCCAGCTCCTACGAGCAGTACTTC. The chain links TRBV7-9 to TRBJ2-7, with D possibly TRBD1 on 5 matching bases. V dropped 5 bases and J dropped 0 bases, with 11 bases sitting between them. Germline V gene lookup returns CDR1 SEHNR and CDR2 FQNEAQ (reference sequence). CDR3 size: 14 residues. Supplemented by reference TRBV7-9 and TRBJ2-7, the full variable domain reads DTGVSQNPRHKITKRGQNVTFRCDPISEHNRLYWYRQTLGQGPEFLTYFQNEAQLEKSRLLSDRFSAERPKGSFSTLEIQRTEQGDSAMYLCASSHRSSSYEQYFGPGTRLTVT.

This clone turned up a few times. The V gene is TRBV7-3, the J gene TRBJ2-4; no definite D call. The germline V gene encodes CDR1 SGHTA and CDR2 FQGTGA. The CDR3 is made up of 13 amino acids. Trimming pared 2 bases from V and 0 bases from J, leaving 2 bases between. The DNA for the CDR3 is TGTGCCAGCAGCTTACTAGCCAAAAACATTCAGTACTTC. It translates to CASSLLAKNIQYF.

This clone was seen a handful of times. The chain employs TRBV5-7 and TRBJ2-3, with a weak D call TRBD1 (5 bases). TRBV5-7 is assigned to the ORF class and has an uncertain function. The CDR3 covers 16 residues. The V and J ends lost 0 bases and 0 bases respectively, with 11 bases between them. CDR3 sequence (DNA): TGTGCCAGCAGCTTGGCTCAGGGTACTAGCACAGATACGCAGTATTTT. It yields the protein CASSLAQGTSTDTQYF.

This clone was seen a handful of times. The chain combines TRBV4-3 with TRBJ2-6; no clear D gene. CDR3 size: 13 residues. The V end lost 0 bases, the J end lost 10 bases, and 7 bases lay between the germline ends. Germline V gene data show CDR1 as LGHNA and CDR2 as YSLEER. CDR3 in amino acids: CASSQDSRNVLTF. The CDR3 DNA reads TGCGCCAGCAGCCAAGATAGTCGAAACGTCCTGACTTTC.

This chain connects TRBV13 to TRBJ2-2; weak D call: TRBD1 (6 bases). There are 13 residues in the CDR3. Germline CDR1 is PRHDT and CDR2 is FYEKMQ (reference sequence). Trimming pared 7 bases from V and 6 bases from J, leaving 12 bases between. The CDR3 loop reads CASNIQGSGELFF. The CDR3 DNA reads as TGTGCCAGCAACATACAGGGTTCCGGGGAGCTGTTTTTT.

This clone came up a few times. The CDR3 region is CASSQTGVGGYTF. The DNA for the CDR3 is TGCGCCAGCAGCCAAACAGGGGTAGGGGGCTACACCTTC. The chain joins TRBV4-1 to TRBJ1-2; 7 nucleotides match TRBD1. The CDR3 covers 13 residues. Looked up from germline, CDR1 is MGHRA and CDR2 is YSYEKL. With 2 bases clipped from V and 8 bases from J, the junction kept 5 bases outside the gene matches.

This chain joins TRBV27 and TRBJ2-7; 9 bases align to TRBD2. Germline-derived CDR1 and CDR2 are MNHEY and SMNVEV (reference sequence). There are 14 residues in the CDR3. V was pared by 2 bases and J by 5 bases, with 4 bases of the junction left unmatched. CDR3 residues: CASSLISSGDEQYF. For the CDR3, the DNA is TGTGCCAGCAGTTTAATCTCTAGCGGGGACGAGCAGTACTTC.

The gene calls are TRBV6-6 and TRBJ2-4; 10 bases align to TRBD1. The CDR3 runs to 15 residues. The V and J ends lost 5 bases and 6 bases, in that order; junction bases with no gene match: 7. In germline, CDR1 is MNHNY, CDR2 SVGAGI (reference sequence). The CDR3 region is CASSAGTGERNIQYF. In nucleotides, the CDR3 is TGTGCCAGCAGTGCCGGGACAGGGGAAAGAAACATTCAGTACTTC.

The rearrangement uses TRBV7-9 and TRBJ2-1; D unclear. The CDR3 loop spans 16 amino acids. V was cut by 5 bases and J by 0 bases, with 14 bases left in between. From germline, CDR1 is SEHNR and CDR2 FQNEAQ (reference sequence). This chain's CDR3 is CASSQLPTSSYNEQFF. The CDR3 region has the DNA TGTGCCAGCAGCCAACTCCCAACGAGCTCCTACAATGAGCAGTTCTTC.

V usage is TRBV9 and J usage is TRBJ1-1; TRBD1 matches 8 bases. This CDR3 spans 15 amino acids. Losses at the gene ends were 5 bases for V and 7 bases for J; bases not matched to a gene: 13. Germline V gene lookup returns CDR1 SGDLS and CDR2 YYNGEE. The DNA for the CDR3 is TGTGCCAGCAGGGATATAGGACAGGGAGGGAATGAAGCTTTCTTT. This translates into CASRDIGQGGNEAFF.

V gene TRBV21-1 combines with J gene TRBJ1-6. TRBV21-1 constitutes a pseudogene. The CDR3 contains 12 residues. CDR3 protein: CASSKAYSPLHF. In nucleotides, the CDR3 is TGTGCCAGCAGCAAAGCTTATTCACCCCTCCACTTT.

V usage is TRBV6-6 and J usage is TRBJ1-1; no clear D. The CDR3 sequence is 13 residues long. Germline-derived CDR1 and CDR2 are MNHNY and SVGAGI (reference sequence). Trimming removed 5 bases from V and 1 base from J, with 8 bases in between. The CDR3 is CASSRGPNTEAFF. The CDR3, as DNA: TGTGCCAGCAGTAGAGGACCGAACACTGAAGCTTTCTTT.

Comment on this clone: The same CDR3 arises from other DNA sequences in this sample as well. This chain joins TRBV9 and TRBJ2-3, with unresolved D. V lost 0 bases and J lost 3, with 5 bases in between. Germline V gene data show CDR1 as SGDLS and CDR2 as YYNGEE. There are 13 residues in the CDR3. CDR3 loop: CASSVGLTDTQYF. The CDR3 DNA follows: TGTGCCAGCAGCGTAGGGTTAACAGATACGCAGTATTTT.

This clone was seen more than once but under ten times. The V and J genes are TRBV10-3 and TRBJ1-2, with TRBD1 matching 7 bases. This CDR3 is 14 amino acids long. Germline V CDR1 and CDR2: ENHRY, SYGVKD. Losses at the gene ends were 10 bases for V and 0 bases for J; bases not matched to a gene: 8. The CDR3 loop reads CATSSGTANYGYTF. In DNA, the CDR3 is TGTGCCACCTCCTCCGGGACAGCTAACTATGGCTACACCTTC.